Listed below are T cell receptor beta chains from one sample, sequenced in a study of cytomegalovirus exposure and HLA in healthy donors. Clones were sequenced by immunoSEQ multiplex PCR, and TCRdb holds only the in-frame ones, with some missing. The sample has 110,000 to 150,000 clones, 94% seen once. Sequenced material: PBMCs. Receptors were obtained from a man between 18 and 29 years old in good health and CMV-seropositive. Each CDR3 is given with its conserved first and last residue. D genes are given only for firm matches. A clone size is listed for some rows: how often the clone was seen (once, few, many), or a class if it is expanded.

clone size,CDR3 length,J gene,D gene,V gene,CDR3 DNA,CDR3 protein
NA,14,TRBJ2-3,NA,TRBV5-1,TGCGCCAGCAGCTCCTCCCTAGTGGCAGATACGCAGTATTTT,CASSSSLVADTQYF
NA,17,TRBJ1-1,NA,TRBV9,TGTGCCAGCAGCGGATTACAGGGAGAGGTCTTGAACACTGAAGCTTTCTTT,CASSGLQGEVLNTEAFF
NA,15,TRBJ1-4,NA,TRBV27,TGTGCCAGCAGACACGGATGGGGGCAGGGGGAAAAACTGTTTTTT,CASRHGWGQGEKLFF
NA,14,TRBJ1-1,NA,TRBV6-5,TGTGCCAGCAGTCCAACACAGGGTCGCACTGAAGCTTTCTTT,CASSPTQGRTEAFF
NA,15,TRBJ2-7,TRBD1,TRBV6-5,TGTGCCAGCAGCCTTGGGACAGGGGTTACCCACGAGCAGTACTTC,CASSLGTGVTHEQYF
NA,14,TRBJ2-2,TRBD1,TRBV2,TGTGCCAGCAAGTGGGACAGGGACACCGGGGAGCTGTTTTTT,CASKWDRDTGELFF
NA,15,TRBJ2-5,NA,TRBV6-5,TGTGCCAGCAGGCGTTACGGACAGTCCCAAGAGACCCAGTACTTC,CASRRYGQSQETQYF
NA,12,TRBJ2-3,NA,TRBV5-6,TGTGCCAGCAGCCCGGGAACAGATACGCAGTATTTT,CASSPGTDTQYF
NA,13,TRBJ2-7,NA,TRBV27,TGTGCCAGCAGTTTAGCGGCGGTATACGAGCAGTACTTC,CASSLAAVYEQYF
NA,18,TRBJ2-3,TRBD2,TRBV19,TGTGCCAGTAGTATAGAACTAGCGGGAGAGGCTAGCACAGATACGCAGTATTTT,CASSIELAGEASTDTQYF
NA,17,TRBJ2-6,NA,TRBV2,TGTGCCAGCAGTGAAGCCGCCGGGAGCTCTGGGGCCAACGTCCTGACTTTC,CASSEAAGSSGANVLTF
NA,15,TRBJ2-5,NA,TRBV11-2,TGTGCCAGCACCCTCGGTGGGGGGACTCAAGAGACCCAGTACTTC,CASTLGGGTQETQYF
once,15,TRBJ2-7,NA,TRBV6-1,TGTGCCAGCAGTGAAGTCAACAGGGTAACCTACGAGCAGTACTTC,CASSEVNRVTYEQYF
NA,15,TRBJ2-1,NA,TRBV7-2,TGTGCCAGCAGCTTAGTTTTCGAGGGTTTACCTGAGCAGTTCTTC,CASSLVFEGLPEQFF
NA,15,TRBJ1-2,TRBD1,TRBV12-5,TGTGCTAGTGGTGCGGGACAGGATCTTAACTATGGCTACACCTTC,CASGAGQDLNYGYTF
NA,16,TRBJ1-5,TRBD1,TRBV28,TGTGCCAGCAGTTACCACACCAGGGGGGATCATCAGCCCCAGCATTTT,CASSYHTRGDHQPQHF
few,15,TRBJ1-6,NA,TRBV5-4,TGTGCCAGCAGCTTGGTGTCGGACTTTAATTCACCCCTCCACTTT,CASSLVSDFNSPLHF
once,19,TRBJ2-1,TRBD2,TRBV7-9,TGTGCCAGCAGCTCGCAGGGACTAGCGGGAGTGAGCTCCTACAATGAGCAGTTCTTC,CASSSQGLAGVSSYNEQFF
NA,12,TRBJ2-7,NA,TRBV27,TGTGCCAGCAGTTCCCCCCACTACGAGCAGTACTTC,CASSSPHYEQYF
NA,15,TRBJ1-4,TRBD1,TRBV5-5,TGTGCCAGCAGCTTGGAAGGTCACAGGGGTGAAAAACTGTTTTTT,CASSLEGHRGEKLFF
NA,14,TRBJ2-7,NA,TRBV28,TGTGCCAGCAGTGGCGACAGGTCAGGCCACGAGCAGTACTTC,CASSGDRSGHEQYF
NA,18,TRBJ2-1,TRBD2,TRBV27,TGTGCCAGCAGTCCTTCCCCAGCGGGAGAATTAGCCTACAATGAGCAGTTCTTC,CASSPSPAGELAYNEQFF
few,14,TRBJ2-7,TRBD1,TRBV4-1,TGCGCCAGCAGCCAAGTGGTCAGGGGGTACGAGCAGTACTTC,CASSQVVRGYEQYF
NA,14,TRBJ2-7,NA,TRBV9,TGTGCCAGCAGCGTAGACAGGGGAGGCTACGAGCAGTACTTC,CASSVDRGGYEQYF
NA,13,TRBJ1-1,NA,TRBV27,TGTGCCAGCAGTTTCCACAGGTCCTCTGAAGCTTTCTTT,CASSFHRSSEAFF
NA,15,TRBJ1-1,TRBD1,TRBV6-1,TGTGCCAGCAGTGCCAGGACAGGGGGCTATACTGAAGCTTTCTTT,CASSARTGGYTEAFF
NA,13,TRBJ2-3,NA,TRBV7-9,TGTGCCAGCAGCTTAGCCCTTACAGATACGCAGTATTTT,CASSLALTDTQYF
NA,14,TRBJ1-6,TRBD1,TRBV7-9,TGTGCCAGCAGCTTAGCCGGGACAGGGACACCCCTCCACTTT,CASSLAGTGTPLHF
few,15,TRBJ2-5,TRBD2,TRBV7-7,TGTGCTAGCAGCCGGACTAGCGGGGGACAAGAGACCCAGTACTTC,CASSRTSGGQETQYF
once,17,TRBJ2-1,NA,TRBV11-2,TGTGCCAGCAGCTTATTCTACGCGAGCGGAGATTACAATGAGCAGTTCTTC,CASSLFYASGDYNEQFF
NA,12,TRBJ2-7,NA,TRBV7-8,TGTGCCAGCAGCCCGCCGGGTAGCGAGCAGTACTTC,CASSPPGSEQYF
NA,15,TRBJ2-2,TRBD1,TRBV27,TGTGCCAGCAGTTTCGGGACAGGGTTAGCCGGGGAGCTGTTTTTT,CASSFGTGLAGELFF
once,14,TRBJ2-7,TRBD1,TRBV7-2,TGTGCCAGCAGCTTTCGGGACAGGGGTTACGAGCAGTACTTC,CASSFRDRGYEQYF
few,12,TRBJ1-1,NA,TRBV2,TGTGCCAGCAGTGGAGACAGGATAACAGCTTTCTTT,CASSGDRITAFF
NA,13,TRBJ2-7,NA,TRBV6-6,TGTGCCAGCAGCCAACAGACCTACTGGGAGCAGTACTTC,CASSQQTYWEQYF
NA,15,TRBJ2-3,NA,TRBV10-3,TGTGCCACGCGGACAGTTTCCACTAGCACAGATACGCAGTATTTT,CATRTVSTSTDTQYF
NA,13,TRBJ2-1,NA,TRBV6-5,TGTGCCAGCAGTCGGAGCAGATCCAATGAGCAGTTCTTC,CASSRSRSNEQFF
NA,14,TRBJ2-2,NA,TRBV2,TGTGCCAGCAGTGAAGAGAGACGGGCCGGGGAGCTGTTTTTT,CASSEERRAGELFF
many,12,TRBJ1-2,NA,TRBV2,TGTGCCAGCAGTGGGCAGGGCTATGGCTACACCTTC,CASSGQGYGYTF
once,16,TRBJ2-7,TRBD2,TRBV7-9,TGTGCCAGCAGCTTAGTTGAGGGGACTAGTCCCTACGAGCAGTACTTC,CASSLVEGTSPYEQYF
NA,15,TRBJ2-7,NA,TRBV4-2,TGTGCCAGCAGCCAAGAGAGGGCAGTATCCTACGAGCAGTACTTC,CASSQERAVSYEQYF
NA,13,TRBJ1-2,NA,TRBV6-1,TGTGCCAGCAATCTCCAGGATTACTATGGCTACACCTTC,CASNLQDYYGYTF
NA,14,TRBJ1-2,NA,TRBV9,TGTGCCAGCAGCTCCGGGGGGATCAACTATGGCTACACCTTC,CASSSGGINYGYTF
NA,14,TRBJ1-4,NA,TRBV28,TGTGCCAGCAGTCCCGACAGATATAATGAAAAACTGTTTTTT,CASSPDRYNEKLFF
NA,15,TRBJ2-7,TRBD1,TRBV5-1,TGCGCCAGCAGCTTGGATGGGACAGGGACGGAGGAGCAGTACTTC,CASSLDGTGTEEQYF
NA,11,TRBJ1-1,NA,TRBV6-5,TGTGCCAGCATTACAGGTACTGAAGCTTTCTTT,CASITGTEAFF
NA,11,TRBJ2-4,NA,TRBV7-9,TGTGCCAGCAGCCCTGCGGACATTCAGTACTTC,CASSPADIQYF
NA,14,TRBJ1-1,TRBD1,TRBV6-6,TGTGCCAGCAGACTCGACAGGGTCAATACTGAAGCTTTCTTT,CASRLDRVNTEAFF
NA,15,TRBJ2-4,NA,TRBV18,TGTGCCAGCTCACCACCAGAGACTCCCAAAAACATTCAGTACTTC,CASSPPETPKNIQYF
NA,15,TRBJ1-2,NA,TRBV16,TGTGCCAGCAGCCAACACAGGGATACTAACTATGGCTACACCTTC,CASSQHRDTNYGYTF
NA,14,TRBJ2-3,NA,TRBV9,TGTGCCAGCAGCGTACGAGTGGGCACAGATACGCAGTATTTT,CASSVRVGTDTQYF
NA,15,TRBJ2-7,TRBD2,TRBV7-2,TGTGCCAGCAGCTTAGCGGCTAGCGGAAAATACGAGCAGTACTTC,CASSLAASGKYEQYF
NA,11,TRBJ2-7,NA,TRBV6-5,TGTGCCAGCAGACGGAGACACGAGCAGTACTTC,CASRRRHEQYF
once,16,TRBJ2-2,TRBD2,TRBV25-1,TGTGCCAGCAGTGAATCGCTAGCGGGAGTGGCGGGGGAGCTGTTTTTT,CASSESLAGVAGELFF
NA,19,TRBJ2-6,NA,TRBV4-2,TGTGCCAGCAGCCAAGATTCGGGCAGGGAATACTCTGGGGCCAACGTCCTGACTTTC,CASSQDSGREYSGANVLTF
NA,15,TRBJ2-1,NA,TRBV7-8,TGTGCCAGCAGCCCCGAAAAAGCGTCCTACAATGAGCAGTTCTTC,CASSPEKASYNEQFF
NA,17,TRBJ2-4,NA,TRBV4-2,TGTGCCAGCAGCCAGGGTAGGACAGATCTAGCCAAAAACATTCAGTACTTC,CASSQGRTDLAKNIQYF
NA,13,TRBJ2-5,TRBD1,TRBV11-3,TGTGCCAGCAGCGCGGACAGGGGGGAGACCCAGTACTTC,CASSADRGETQYF
NA,12,TRBJ1-5,NA,TRBV15,TGTGCCACCAGCAGAGATCGGCAGCCCCAGCATTTT,CATSRDRQPQHF
NA,13,TRBJ2-5,NA,TRBV7-8,TGTGCCAGCAGTTGGAAGTCGGGGAAGACCCAGTACTTC,CASSWKSGKTQYF